This is a list of T cell receptor beta chains from one sample in a study of T cell responses to AZD1222 COVID-19 vaccine. Sequencing was performed with immunoSEQ multiplex PCR; in TCRdb, only in-frame clones are kept and a portion is missing. The table lists around 80,000 clones, roughly 88% of them singletons. The specimen comprised peripheral blood, sampled on day 0 of AZD1222 vaccination. All receptors come from an adult in good health. The CDR3 runs from the conserved cysteine through the conserved F or W. Fields, in order: J gene, clone size, V gene, D gene, CDR3 protein, CDR3 DNA. D genes are given only for firm matches. The size of a clone is reported for some rows only, either as once, few or many, or as a class for expanded clones.

>TRBJ1-1|.|TRBV7-8|.
CASSLTQMNTEAFF
TGTGCCAGCAGCTTAACCCAAATGAACACTGAAGCTTTCTTT
>TRBJ1-1|.|TRBV19|.
CASSATVNTEAFF
TGTGCCAGTAGTGCGACAGTTAACACTGAAGCTTTCTTT
>TRBJ2-1|once|TRBV3-1/TRBV3-2|TRBD2
CASSQARSSGSYNEQFF
TGTGCCAGCAGCCAAGCACGGAGTAGCGGGAGTTACAATGAGCAGTTCTTC
>TRBJ2-1|.|TRBV7-2|.
CASSPQGLKGYNEQFF
TGTGCCAGCAGCCCCCAGGGACTCAAGGGCTACAATGAGCAGTTCTTC
>TRBJ1-2|.|TRBV5-6|.
CASSLRGAGDYGYTF
TGTGCCAGCAGCTTGCGTGGGGCAGGAGATTATGGCTACACCTTC
>TRBJ2-3|.|TRBV7-2|TRBD1
CASSLLTGLSTDTQYF
TGTGCCAGCAGCCTCTTGACAGGGCTATCAACAGATACGCAGTATTTT
>TRBJ2-2|.|TRBV10-2|.
CASREFSGYTGELFF
TGCGCCAGCAGGGAGTTTAGCGGCTACACCGGGGAGCTGTTTTTT
>TRBJ1-4|.|TRBV7-9|.
CASGTGGLDNEKLFF
TGTGCCAGCGGAACTGGGGGGCTCGATAATGAAAAACTGTTTTTT
>TRBJ1-2|.|TRBV5-1|.
CASSFNRDYGYTF
TGCGCCAGCAGCTTTAACAGGGACTATGGCTACACCTTC
>TRBJ2-1|.|TRBV2|TRBD2
CASSESGGSYNEQFF
TGTGCCAGCAGTGAAAGCGGGGGCTCCTACAATGAGCAGTTCTTC
>TRBJ2-5|.|TRBV5-1|.
CASTVGETQYF
TGCGCCAGCACCGTTGGGGAGACCCAGTACTTC
>TRBJ1-5|.|TRBV29-1|.
CSVRQGNQPQHF
TGCAGCGTGCGGCAGGGCAATCAGCCCCAGCATTTT
>TRBJ2-3|.|TRBV12-3/TRBV12-4|.
CASSLRDTQYF
TGTGCCAGCAGCCTCCGAGATACGCAGTATTTT
>TRBJ2-3|once|TRBV5-1|TRBD2
CASSSGTSGRALGNTQYF
TGCGCCAGCAGTTCCGGGACTAGCGGGAGGGCCTTGGGGAATACGCAGTATTTT
>TRBJ1-6|few|TRBV28|.
CASRGPGGNNSPLHF
TGTGCCAGCCGCGGGCCCGGTGGTAATAATTCACCCCTCCACTTT
>TRBJ1-2|.|TRBV11-2|.
CASRQLSGRVTNYGYTF
TGTGCCAGCAGACAATTATCGGGCAGAGTTACCAACTATGGCTACACCTTC